The 32 T cell receptor beta chains given below trace back to one sample, sequenced in a study of cytomegalovirus exposure and HLA in healthy donors. It was with 60 Vbeta and 13 Jbeta primers that the PCR ran. Sequencing used immunoSEQ multiplex PCR; TCRdb keeps in-frame clones, though not all of them. The sample lists 65,000 or so clones, approximately 60% occurring once. The sample consisted of PBMCs. The receptor set was obtained from a man younger than 45 in good health and CMV-seronegative.

The V and J genes are TRBV2 and TRBJ1-6; unclear D gene. The CDR3 loop spans 13 amino acids. CDR1 and CDR2 from the germline V gene are SNHLY and FYNNEI. V lost 4 bases and J lost 8, with 9 bases in between. The CDR3 region has the DNA TGTGCCAGCAGTGCCCGGGTGGATTCACCCCTCCACTTT. Encoded protein: CASSARVDSPLHF.

The chain has TRBV29-1 and TRBJ2-7; maybe TRBD1 (7 bases). This CDR3 is 19 amino acids long. The germline gives CDR1 SQVTM, CDR2 ANQGSEA. With 0 bases removed from V and 7 bases from J, the gap between germline ends came to 31 bases. CDR3 residues: CSVEESRRGREKIGREQYF. CDR3 DNA: TGCAGCGTTGAAGAATCCAGAAGGGGGCGGGAAAAAATTGGGAGAGAGCAGTACTTC.

This clone was found once. The V and J genes are TRBV6-4 and TRBJ1-4, with TRBD1 matching over 10 bases. The germline CDR1 and CDR2 sequences are MRHNA and SNTAGT. This CDR3 region has 18 residues. V lost 6 bases, J lost 4 bases, and 14 bases stayed unmatched. CDR3 in DNA: TGTGCCAGCAGGCCCGACAGGGGGCGAGGAAGGGGTAATGAAAAACTGTTTTTT. It is translated as CASRPDRGRGRGNEKLFF.

This clone was counted a few times. The V call is TRBV5-6, the J call TRBJ2-7; 9 nucleotides match TRBD1. The CDR3 loop spans 14 amino acids. V was clipped by 3 bases and J by 2 bases; unmatched bases: 3. Germline V lookup: CDR1 SGHDT, CDR2 YYEEEE. CDR3 residues: CASSYGTGTYEQYF. The CDR3 DNA reads TGTGCCAGCAGCTACGGGACAGGGACCTACGAGCAGTACTTC.

J is TRBJ2-5 and V is TRBV7-2, with 8 nucleotides matching TRBD2. This CDR3 has 16 residues. CDR1 SGHTA and CDR2 FQGNSA come from the germline V gene. The J segment lost 5 bases and the V segment lost 3 bases, leaving 11 bases of the junction unmatched. Written as DNA, the CDR3 is TGTGCCAGCAGCTTGAGCGGGGGCCTAACGGGGGAGACCCAGTACTTC. Residues: CASSLSGGLTGETQYF.

The gene calls are TRBV7-6 and TRBJ2-5, with D possibly matching TRBD2 (5 bases). Trimming removed 0 bases from V and 5 bases from J, with 7 bases in between. CDR1 and CDR2 from the germline V gene are SGHVS and FNYEAQ. This CDR3 has 13 residues. The CDR3 sequence: CASSLARGETQYF. The CDR3 coding sequence is TGTGCCAGCAGCTTAGCCCGGGGTGAGACCCAGTACTTC.

The chain carries TRBV2 and TRBJ2-5, with TRBD1 identical over 7 bases. The CDR3 extends over 14 amino acids. Germline V gene data show CDR1 as SNHLY and CDR2 as FYNNEI. J gave up 4 bases and V 7 bases, and 9 bases lay outside the gene matches. CDR3 region: CASKTQGLGETQYF. CDR3 in DNA: TGTGCCAGCAAGACACAGGGGTTAGGAGAGACCCAGTACTTC.

The chain recombines TRBV29-1 with TRBJ2-7, with D tentatively TRBD1 (6 bases). CDR1 SQVTM and CDR2 ANQGSEA come from the germline V gene. Trimming took off 4 bases at V and 3 bases at J, with 16 bases between the two ends. This CDR3 is built from 14 residues. CDR3 loop: CSVVGATGFYEQYF. In DNA, the CDR3 is TGCAGCGTTGTGGGGGCTACTGGATTCTACGAGCAGTACTTC.

The V gene is TRBV5-4, the J gene TRBJ2-7; 10 positions agree with TRBD1. Germline assignment: CDR1 SGHNT and CDR2 YYREEE (reference sequence). This CDR3 is 15 amino acids long. V gave up 0 bases and J gave up 4 bases; unmatched junction bases: 4. As DNA, the CDR3 is TGTGCCAGCAGCTTGGGTGGGACAGGGGTTTACGAGCAGTACTTC. It translates to CASSLGGTGVYEQYF. The full variable domain, rest sourced from reference TRBV5-4 and TRBJ2-7, is ETGVTQSPTHLIKTRGQQVTLRCSSQSGHNTVSWYQQALGQGPQFIFQYYREEENGRGNFPPRFSGLQFPNYSSELNVNALELDDSALYLCASSLGGTGVYEQYFGPGTRLTVT.

The sample holds a few counts of this clone. This chain connects TRBV6-5 to TRBJ1-2; unclear D gene. The CDR3 consists of 14 residues. V was cut by 2 bases and J by 0 bases, with 7 bases left in between. Germline values: CDR1 MNHEY, CDR2 SVGAGI. The CDR3 DNA is TGTGCCAGCAGTTACAGAGGGCCTAACTATGGCTACACCTTC. Its protein product is CASSYRGPNYGYTF.

The chain joins TRBV12-5 to TRBJ1-2; D remains unclear. Germline CDR1 reads LGHNT; CDR2 reads FRNRAP. This CDR3 contains 15 residues. Trimming shortened V by 1 base and J by 2 bases, and 11 bases separated the two germline ends. The chain's CDR3 is CASGLGTDSNYGYTF. The CDR3 nucleotides are TGTGCTAGTGGTTTGGGGACTGACTCGAACTATGGCTACACCTTC.

This chain connects TRBV7-6 to TRBJ1-1, with 7 bases matching TRBD1. This CDR3 has 15 residues. The junction had 1 base not matched to a gene; V was cut back by 0 bases and J by 0 bases. Germline lookup yields CDR1 SGHVS and CDR2 FNYEAQ. The CDR3 DNA follows: TGTGCCAGCAGCTTAGCCGGGACAGTGAACACTGAAGCTTTCTTT. Protein product: CASSLAGTVNTEAFF. Full variable domain (missing parts from reference TRBV7-6 and TRBJ1-1): GAGVSQSPRYKVTKRGQDVALRCDPISGHVSLYWYRQALGQGPEFLTYFNYEAQQDKSGLPNDRFSAERPEGSISTLTIQRTEQRDSAMYRCASSLAGTVNTEAFFGQGTRLTVV.

The chain recombines TRBV13 with TRBJ1-3, with D perhaps matching TRBD1 (5 bases). The CDR3 consists of 14 residues. V lost 5 bases, J lost 4 bases, and 12 bases lay in between. The germline V gene encodes CDR1 PRHDT and CDR2 FYEKMQ (reference sequence). The CDR3 coding sequence is TGTGCCAGCAGCCCCAGGGTGACCGGAAACACCATATATTTT. It codes for CASSPRVTGNTIYF.

V usage is TRBV2 and J usage is TRBJ2-7; TRBD1 matches at 9 bases. Losses at the gene ends were 4 bases for V and 4 bases for J; bases not matched to a gene: 2. Germline CDR1 is SNHLY and CDR2 is FYNNEI. This CDR3 comprises 13 residues. This CDR3 reads CASSGDRVYEQYF. The DNA for the CDR3 is TGTGCCAGCAGTGGGGACAGGGTTTACGAGCAGTACTTC. The whole variable domain, filled in from reference TRBV2 and TRBJ2-7, reads EPEVTQTPSHQVTQMGQEVILRCVPISNHLYFYWYRQILGQKVEFLVSFYNNEISEKSEIFDDQFSVERPDGSNFTLKIRSTKLEDSAMYFCASSGDRVYEQYFGPGTRLTVT.

This clone was seen a few times. The chain couples TRBV5-1 to TRBJ2-7, with 7 bases identical to TRBD2. The J segment lost 6 bases and the V segment lost 4 bases, leaving 10 bases of the junction unmatched. Germline loops: CDR1 SGHRS, CDR2 YFSETQ. The CDR3 extends over 14 amino acids. The CDR3 nucleotides read TGCGCCAGCAGCAAAGAGCGGGGACCAGGCGAGCAGTACTTC. Translation: CASSKERGPGEQYF.

The chain recombines TRBV7-9 with TRBJ2-6, with a weak D call TRBD1 (5 bases). Trimming removed 7 bases from V and 1 base from J, with 5 bases in between. There are 13 residues in the CDR3. CDR1 is SEHNR, CDR2 FQNEAQ, per germline (reference sequence). CDR3 sequence reads: CASKGSGANVLTF. CDR3 DNA sequence: TGTGCCAGCAAGGGGTCTGGGGCCAACGTCCTGACTTTC.

This sequence joins TRBV2 and TRBJ2-5; the match to TRBD2 covers 8 bases. The ends lost 2 bases at V and 5 bases at J; junction bases unmatched: 7. CDR3 size: 15 residues. Germline assignment: CDR1 SNHLY and CDR2 FYNNEI. This CDR3 reads CASSERSPSGETQYF. The CDR3 DNA follows: TGTGCCAGCAGTGAAAGGTCGCCTAGCGGGGAGACCCAGTACTTC.

V gene TRBV5-1 combines with J gene TRBJ2-6; D might be TRBD1 (6 bases). Germline CDR1 is SGHRS and CDR2 is YFSETQ. This CDR3 has 16 amino acids. The V end lost 3 bases, the J end lost 2 bases, and 12 bases lay between the germline ends. CDR3 nucleotide sequence: TGCGCCAGCAGCTCCGTACAGGGAGCTGGGGCCAACGTCCTGACTTTC. Translating gives CASSSVQGAGANVLTF.

This clone was seen a handful of times. The rearrangement uses TRBV5-1 and TRBJ1-1; maybe TRBD1 (5 bases). V lost 3 bases to trimming and J lost 1 base, with 13 bases between them. This CDR3 has 15 residues. Germline V lookup: CDR1 SGHRS, CDR2 YFSETQ. The CDR3 sequence: CASSYRSTGNTEAFF. For the CDR3, the DNA is TGCGCCAGCAGCTACCGCTCCACAGGGAACACTGAAGCTTTCTTT. Full variable domain (outside the CDR3, taken from reference TRBV5-1 and TRBJ1-1): KAGVTQTPRYLIKTRGQQVTLSCSPISGHRSVSWYQQTPGQGLQFLFEYFSETQRNKGNFPGRFSGRQFSNSRSEMNVSTLELGDSALYLCASSYRSTGNTEAFFGQGTRLTVV.

The chain has TRBV4-2 and TRBJ2-1; D perhaps matches TRBD2 (7 bases). The CDR3 consists of 15 residues. V lost 3 bases and J 8 bases, leaving 17 bases between the germline ends. Germline CDR1 LGHNA, CDR2 YNFKEQ. The CDR3 is CASSQKPGGRDEQFF. The CDR3 coding sequence is TGTGCCAGCAGCCAGAAGCCGGGGGGCCGGGATGAGCAGTTCTTC.

J is TRBJ1-2 and V is TRBV4-2, with D possibly TRBD1 on 6 matching bases. The CDR3 runs 14 residues. V gave up 2 bases and J gave up 2 bases, with 9 bases separating them. Germline values: CDR1 LGHNA, CDR2 YNFKEQ. The CDR3 loop reads CASSQSTGNYGYTF. In DNA, the CDR3 is TGTGCCAGCAGCCAATCAACAGGGAACTATGGCTACACCTTC.

The chain links TRBV30 to TRBJ1-3; possible D gene TRBD1, 5 bases. Trimming pared 5 bases from V and 0 bases from J, leaving 11 bases between. Germline CDR1 and CDR2: GTSNPN and SVGIG (reference sequence). CDR3 length: 14 amino acids. As DNA, the CDR3 is TGTGCCTGGTCCGAAGGGGACTCTGGAAACACCATATATTTT. Protein: CAWSEGDSGNTIYF.

The chain employs TRBV6-1 and TRBJ1-2, with 9 bases matching TRBD1. Germline V gives CDR1 MNHNS, CDR2 SASEGT. Trimming removed 4 bases from V and 1 base from J; junction bases left unmatched: 4. The CDR3 totals 15 residues. CDR3 in amino acids: CASSGGTGINYGYTF. The CDR3 DNA sequence: TGTGCCAGCAGTGGAGGGACAGGGATTAACTATGGCTACACCTTC.

In its sample, this clone was seen once. The rearrangement uses TRBV11-2 and TRBJ1-1; D remains ambiguous. CDR1 is SGHAT and CDR2 is FQNNGV in the germline V gene. The CDR3 runs to 15 residues. With 2 bases removed from V and 2 bases from J, the gap between germline ends came to 12 bases. CDR3 residues: CASSLRSDINTEAFF. The CDR3 DNA sequence: TGTGCCAGCAGCTTAAGGTCTGACATTAACACTGAAGCTTTCTTT.

This clone appeared a few times. The chain recombines TRBV5-1 with TRBJ2-5; 9 bases match TRBD1. The CDR3 consists of 13 residues. CDR1 SGHRS and CDR2 YFSETQ come from the germline V gene. V dropped 4 bases and J dropped 2; count of bases not matched to a gene: 0. DNA of the CDR3: TGCGCCAGCAGCGGGACAGGGCAAGAGACCCAGTACTTC. It is translated as CASSGTGQETQYF.

This clone was detected a few times. The V and J genes are TRBV21-1 and TRBJ1-1; the table's D call of TRBD1 was not tested on the DNA. TRBV21-1 is annotated as a pseudogene. The length of the CDR3 is 13 residues. The CDR3 DNA sequence: TGTGCCAGCAACTCCGGGACAGCCACTGAAGCTTTCTTT. Its protein product is CASNSGTATEAFF.

This sequence joins TRBV4-1 and TRBJ2-2; 7 bases map to TRBD2. This CDR3 is built from 17 residues. V lost 8 bases, J lost 3 bases, and 15 bases stayed unmatched. CDR1 and CDR2 from the germline V gene are MGHRA and YSYEKL. CDR3 loop: CASPQGPRGDDTGELFF. CDR3 in DNA: TGCGCCAGCCCCCAAGGCCCCCGGGGGGATGACACCGGGGAGCTGTTTTTT.

This clone has a handful of counts. The V gene is TRBV29-1, the J gene TRBJ2-7; the D gene is possibly TRBD1 (6 bases). Trimming took 4 bases from V and 2 from J, leaving 12 bases between them. In germline, CDR1 is SQVTM, CDR2 ANQGSEA. The CDR3 runs 13 residues. CDR3 nucleotides: TGCAGCGTTGGGCCAGGGGAAACCTACGAGCAGTACTTC. Translating gives CSVGPGETYEQYF.

The chain uses TRBV29-1 and TRBJ1-3, with D perhaps TRBD1 (6 bases). This CDR3 has 15 residues. Trimming took 4 bases from V and 0 from J, leaving 13 bases between them. Germline loops: CDR1 SQVTM, CDR2 ANQGSEA. CDR3 amino acids: CSVAGQALSGNTIYF. In nucleotides, the CDR3 is TGCAGCGTTGCGGGACAAGCCCTCTCTGGAAACACCATATATTTT.

V is TRBV7-8 and J is TRBJ2-7; D may be TRBD2 (6 bases). CDR1 is SGHVS, CDR2 FQNEAQ, per germline. Trimming stripped 5 bases from V and 2 bases from J, with 25 bases between. The CDR3 totals 18 residues. CDR3 coding DNA: TGTGCCAGCAGCACCCGGGGGAGTAGGGCAGGGAAGACCTACGAGCAGTACTTC. It translates to CASSTRGSRAGKTYEQYF.

This clone has a handful of counts. The CDR3 sequence is CATKGVSGETQYF. In DNA, the CDR3 is TGTGCCACCAAGGGAGTCTCAGGAGAGACCCAGTACTTC. This chain connects TRBV10-3 to TRBJ2-5, with D perhaps TRBD2 (5 bases). Trimming left V 10 bases short and J 4 bases short, with 16 bases between. The length of the CDR3 is 13 residues. CDR1 and CDR2 from the germline V gene are ENHRY and SYGVKD.

The rearrangement links TRBV14 to TRBJ2-7, with 8 bases fitting TRBD1. J lost 4 bases, V lost 6 bases, and 8 bases had no gene match. This CDR3 contains 14 residues. Germline V gives CDR1 SGHDN, CDR2 FVKESK. CDR3 nucleotide sequence: TGTGCCAGCAGGCGACAGGGGAGGCATTACGAGCAGTACTTC. Translation gives CASRRQGRHYEQYF.